The rows below give T cell receptor beta chains drawn from one sample of a study of T cell repertoires in cytomegalovirus infection. Using its own MiXCR run on the reads, TCRdb lists one record per CDR3 protein. The table has about 100,000 distinct CDR3 sequences, about a quarter seen once; the top ten hold about two fifths. The sample taken for sequencing was CD8+ T cells from PBMCs. The receptor source for this set is a human donor in good health (CMV status not recorded). Some clones in this sample may be carry-over from other donors' samples. Each CDR3 is given with its conserved first and last residue. The D gene is left open where the match is weak. Size is omitted from some rows. Given values are once, few, many or a class for expanded clones.

-,TRBJ2-1,-,TRBV7-2,TGTGCCAGCAGCTGGGGGTCCCTCAATGAGCAGTTCTTC,CASSWGSLNEQFF
TRBD1,TRBJ2-1,-,TRBV6-6,TGTGCCAGCAGTTTTGAACACCAAGGACAGGGCGAATACGACAATGAGCAGTTCTTC,CASSFEHQGQGEYDNEQFF
-,TRBJ2-7,-,TRBV19,TGTGCCAGTAGTCGAAGGGGTGCAGGGGACGAGCAGTACTTC,CASSRRGAGDEQYF
-,TRBJ2-1,many,TRBV6-4,TGTGCCAGCAGTGACTCGGACGGATTCTACAATGAGCAGTTCTTC,CASSDSDGFYNEQFF
-,TRBJ1-1,-,TRBV11-1,TGTGCCAGCAGCTTATTTCCTGTAATGAACACTGAAGCTTTCTTT,CASSLFPVMNTEAFF
-,TRBJ2-7,-,TRBV28,TGTGCCATCAAGCAGGAAGACGCCTACGAGCAGTACTTC,CAIKQEDAYEQYF
TRBD2,TRBJ2-1,-,TRBV5-4,TGTGCCAGCAGCACCCGGGGACTAGCGGGGGGTAAGGGTGAGCAGTTCTTC,CASSTRGLAGGKGEQFF
-,TRBJ2-7,-,TRBV7-9,TGTGCCAGCAGCCCCTATTGGGAGAGCTCCTACGAGCAGTACTTC,CASSPYWESSYEQYF
-,TRBJ1-1,few,TRBV4-3,TGCGCCAGCAGCCAAGAGACCCGGCCTCTGAACAGGGTGGAGGACACTGAAGCTTTCTTT,CASSQETRPLNRVEDTEAFF
-,TRBJ1-6,few,TRBV5-5,TGTGCCAGCAGCTTGGTAGCCAGGGGTTATGATTCACCCCTCCACTTT,CASSLVARGYDSPLHF
TRBD1,TRBJ1-2,-,TRBV20-1,TGCAGTGCTACCCCGACGGACGGACAGGGTCTATATGGCTACACCTTC,CSATPTDGQGLYGYTF
-,TRBJ1-1,once,TRBV7-6,TGTGCCAGCGGAGCAGGGGTGAACACTGAAGCTTTCTTT,CASGAGVNTEAFF
TRBD2,TRBJ2-3,many,TRBV7-2,TGTGCCAGCAGCTTTCTAGCGGGGCACGACCCTTCTAGCACAGATACGCAGTATTTT,CASSFLAGHDPSSTDTQYF
-,TRBJ1-1,few,TRBV25-1,TGTGCCAGCAGTGAATATCCCCAAGCGGGGGGCAATACTGAAGCTTTCTTT,CASSEYPQAGGNTEAFF
TRBD2,TRBJ2-5,-,TRBV10-3,TGTGCCTCCGAGCGGGAGTATGAGGAGACCCAGTACTTC,CASEREYEETQYF
TRBD2,TRBJ2-1,few,TRBV24-1,TGTGCCACCAGTGATAACCGACTAGCGGGGGGCCTCTTTCGAGGGGAGCAGTTCTTC,CATSDNRLAGGLFRGEQFF
-,TRBJ2-2,-,TRBV4-3,TGCGCCAGCAGCCAAGATCGTCAGAAAAACACCGGGGAGCTGTTTTTT,CASSQDRQKNTGELFF
-,TRBJ2-4,-,TRBV7-9,TGTGCCAGCAGCTTAGTTGCCGGGGACATTCAGTACTTC,CASSLVAGDIQYF
-,TRBJ2-5,-,TRBV29-1,TGCAGCGCCTGGGGGGATCAAGAGACCCAGTACTTC,CSAWGDQETQYF
-,TRBJ2-7,once,TRBV29-1,TGCAGCGTTGAAGGGGGGGGGCCTCTCTACGAGCAGTACTTC,CSVEGGGPLYEQYF
-,TRBJ2-3,-,TRBV27,TGTGCCAGCAGTTTATCGGGCTGGAGTACAGATACGCAGTATTTT,CASSLSGWSTDTQYF
-,TRBJ1-5,-,TRBV27,TGTGCCAGCAGTCCCCGGGGGGATCAGCCCCAGCATTTT,CASSPRGDQPQHF
TRBD2,TRBJ2-3,few,TRBV28,TGTGCCAGCAGCCCGACTAGCGGGGGGGGAAGCACAGATACGCAGTATTTT,CASSPTSGGGSTDTQYF
TRBD1,TRBJ1-1,many,TRBV28,TGTGCCAGCAGTTTAATGCAGGGGGGAACTGAAGCTTTCTTT,CASSLMQGGTEAFF
TRBD2,TRBJ2-3,-,TRBV11-2,TGTGCCAGCAGCTTAGTGGCGGGGGACCGTTCGCAGTATTTT,CASSLVAGDRSQYF
-,TRBJ1-2,-,TRBV4-1,TGCGCCAGCAGCCATCAACAGGATTCGGACTATGGCTACACCTTC,CASSHQQDSDYGYTF
TRBD2,TRBJ2-1,few,TRBV2,TGTGCCTCCTGGGCGGGGGTCAATGAGCAGTTCTTC,CASWAGVNEQFF
-,TRBJ2-2,-,TRBV20-1,TGCAGTGCTAGAGATTGGAAAGGGGGACCCGGGGAGCTGTTTTTT,CSARDWKGGPGELFF
-,TRBJ1-4,many,TRBV7-8,TGTGCCAGCAGCCCGCTCAATTTAGAACTGTTTTTT,CASSPLNLELFF
TRBD1,TRBJ2-7,few,TRBV27,TGTGCCAGCAGTCCGGGGACAGGGTTTAACGAGCAGTACTTC,CASSPGTGFNEQYF
TRBD2,TRBJ2-3,-,TRBV29-1,TGCAGCGTTGAAGATCGGCTAGCGGGAGCTGTGGCGCAGTATTTT,CSVEDRLAGAVAQYF
-,TRBJ1-1,many,TRBV7-8,TGTGCCAGCAGCTCGAATTCGGGACCCTCCACTGAAGCTTTCTTT,CASSSNSGPSTEAFF
-,TRBJ2-1,-,TRBV14,TGTGCCAGCAGCCCTAACCCCGGAGTTAGCAACGACAATGAGCAGTTCTTC,CASSPNPGVSNDNEQFF
-,TRBJ2-1,-,TRBV20-1,TGCAGTGCTAGAGATCGAGGGTCCTCCTACAATGAGCAGTTCTTC,CSARDRGSSYNEQFF
TRBD1,TRBJ1-3,-,TRBV28,TGTGCCAGCAGTTTAATTGGACAGGGACGTGAGACCATATATTTT,CASSLIGQGRETIYF
-,TRBJ2-3,-,TRBV19,TGTGCCAGTAACAACCCTGGCGATACGCAGTATTTT,CASNNPGDTQYF
TRBD1,TRBJ1-5,-,TRBV10-3,TGTGCCATCGGGACAGGGGGCAATCAGCCCCAGCATTTT,CAIGTGGNQPQHF
TRBD1,TRBJ1-5,-,TRBV28,TGTGCCAGCACCATATTGAGGGGGCCGCTTCAGCCCCAGCATTTT,CASTILRGPLQPQHF
-,TRBJ2-1,many,TRBV30,TGTGCCTGGAGTGTACAAGGCGGCCTGGGCGATGAGCAGTTCTTC,CAWSVQGGLGDEQFF
TRBD1,TRBJ2-1,many,TRBV7-9,TGTGCCAGCAGCTTAGACGGGGTCAGGGGGTCCTACAATGAGCAGTTCTTC,CASSLDGVRGSYNEQFF
TRBD1,TRBJ1-5,many,TRBV28,TGTGCCAGCGTACAGGGGTGGGAAAGCAATCAGCCCCAGCATTTT,CASVQGWESNQPQHF
-,TRBJ2-3,-,TRBV5-1,TGCGCCAGCAGCTTGGCAATCGCGGGGTACGATACGCAGTATTTT,CASSLAIAGYDTQYF
-,TRBJ2-4,many,TRBV28,TGTGCCAGCAGTGGAACAGGGATTGCAGCCAAAAACATTCAGTACTTC,CASSGTGIAAKNIQYF
-,TRBJ1-5,few,TRBV15,TGTGCCACCCGCGCGGCGGGTCAGCCCCAGCATTTT,CATRAAGQPQHF
-,TRBJ2-3,few,TRBV7-6,TGTGCCAGCAGCTTTCGGGGGCGAGACACAGATACGCAGTATTTT,CASSFRGRDTDTQYF
-,TRBJ2-1,many,TRBV9,TGTGCCAGCAGCGTAGTCGGAGACAATGAGCAGTTCTTC,CASSVVGDNEQFF
-,TRBJ1-2,many,TRBV7-8,TGTGCCAGCAGCTTAACGATTCGGGACGCCAGCTATGGCTACACCTTC,CASSLTIRDASYGYTF
TRBD1,TRBJ2-2,few,TRBV4-3,TGCGCCAGCAGCCAAGATGACAGGGGGCAGGCCGGGGAGCTGTTTTTT,CASSQDDRGQAGELFF
-,TRBJ1-1,many,TRBV7-6,TGTGCCAGCAGCTCTAAGGTAGCTGGGCCTTTTATGAACACTGAAGCTTTCTTT,CASSSKVAGPFMNTEAFF
-,TRBJ2-1,-,TRBV20-1,TGCAGTGCCTCCGTCCGCACTCACAATGAGCAGTTCTTC,CSASVRTHNEQFF